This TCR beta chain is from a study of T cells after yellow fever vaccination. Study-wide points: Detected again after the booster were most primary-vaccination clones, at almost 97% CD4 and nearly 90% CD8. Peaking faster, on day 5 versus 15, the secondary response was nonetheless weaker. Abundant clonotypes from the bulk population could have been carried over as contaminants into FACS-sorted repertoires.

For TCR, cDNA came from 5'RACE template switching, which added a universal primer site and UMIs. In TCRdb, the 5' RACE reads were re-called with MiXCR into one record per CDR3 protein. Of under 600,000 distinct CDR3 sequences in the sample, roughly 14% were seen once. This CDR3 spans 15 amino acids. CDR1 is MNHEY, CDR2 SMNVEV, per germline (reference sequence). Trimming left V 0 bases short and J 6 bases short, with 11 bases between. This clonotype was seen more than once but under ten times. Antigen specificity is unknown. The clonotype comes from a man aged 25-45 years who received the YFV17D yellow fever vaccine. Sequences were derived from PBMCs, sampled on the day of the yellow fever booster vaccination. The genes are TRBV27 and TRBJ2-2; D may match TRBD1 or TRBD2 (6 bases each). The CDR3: CASSLSTGRSGELFF. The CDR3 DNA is TGTGCCAGCAGTTTATCTACAGGGAGGTCCGGGGAGCTGTTTTTT.